Below, 25 T cell receptor beta chains from the same sample are listed, as sequenced in a study of Ad26.COV2.S vaccination and SARS-CoV-2 variants. Clones were sequenced by immunoSEQ multiplex PCR, and TCRdb holds only the in-frame ones, with some missing. Of 400,000 to 450,000 clones listed, around nine tenths were seen once; the top ten hold 9% to 15%. Noted treatment: around 19 received Ad26.COV2.S at low or high dose, single or two shots; 5 received placebo; per-sample allocation not given. Each sample was drawn 63 days after the first injection (of vaccine or placebo). The specimen was peripheral blood, collected in a trial of Ad26.COV2.S vaccine versus placebo. These receptors came from a person aged 18-65 years who received the Ad26.COV2.S COVID-19 vaccine or a placebo.

The chain carries TRBV7-2 and TRBJ2-2; 7 bases map to TRBD1. The CDR3 length is 14 residues. After removal of 9 bases from V and 6 bases from J, the junction contained 10 bases not matched to a gene. Germline assignment: CDR1 SGHTA and CDR2 FQGNSA. CDR3 loop: CASAERQGPGELFF. The CDR3 DNA reads as TGTGCCAGTGCTGAACGACAGGGCCCCGGGGAGCTGTTTTTT. Using reference TRBV7-2 and TRBJ2-2 for the parts outside the CDR3, the full variable domain is GAGVSQSPSNKVTEKGKDVELRCDPISGHTALYWYRQSLGQGLEFLIYFQGNSAPDKSGLPSDRFSAERTGGSVSTLTIQRTQQEDSAVYLCASAERQGPGELFFGEGSRLTVL.

The V call is TRBV18, the J call TRBJ2-7; weak D call: TRBD2 (5 bases). Per the germline V gene, CDR1 is KGHSH and CDR2 is LQKENI. V lost 3 bases, J lost 6 bases, and 21 bases lay in between. The CDR3 is 16 residues long. CDR3 nucleotide sequence: TGTGCCAGCTCACCCCTAGCCCGGGATCCAAGGGCCGAGCAGTACTTC. The encoded protein is CASSPLARDPRAEQYF.

The rearrangement joins TRBV27 to TRBJ2-3; 12 nucleotides line up with TRBD2. The CDR3 length is 19 residues. Germline lookup yields CDR1 MNHEY and CDR2 SMNVEV (reference sequence). V trimming: 6 bases; J trimming: 2 bases; junction bases outside the gene matches: 15. As DNA, the CDR3 is TGTGCCAGCAGCCCCCTGGGGCTAGCGGGAGGGGATGACACAGATACGCAGTATTTT. The encoded protein is CASSPLGLAGGDDTDTQYF.

The chain couples TRBV27 to TRBJ2-7, with 7 bases aligning to TRBD1. Trimming removed 6 bases from V and 2 bases from J; junction bases left unmatched: 13. The CDR3 is made up of 16 amino acids. Germline V gene lookup returns CDR1 MNHEY and CDR2 SMNVEV (reference sequence). DNA for the CDR3: TGTGCCAGCAGCCCAACCTCACAGGGGTATGCCTACGAGCAGTACTTC. Amino acids: CASSPTSQGYAYEQYF.

The rearrangement uses TRBV4-2 and TRBJ2-1; 12 nucleotides agree with TRBD1. V dropped 4 bases and J dropped 8; count of bases not matched to a gene: 6. This CDR3 region has 15 residues. From germline, CDR1 is LGHNA and CDR2 YNFKEQ. CDR3: CASSPRDRGLYEQFF. As DNA, the CDR3 is TGTGCCAGCAGCCCCCGGGACAGGGGGCTGTATGAGCAGTTCTTC.

The rearrangement links TRBV11-2 to TRBJ2-3; either TRBD1 or TRBD2 may fit D (5 bases each). The length of the CDR3 is 18 residues. V shed 6 bases and J shed 2 bases, with 24 bases lying between them. Germline V gene sequence: CDR1 SGHAT, CDR2 FQNNGV. The CDR3 region is CASRRTVGPTTHTDTQYF. CDR3 nucleotides: TGTGCCAGCAGAAGAACAGTGGGACCGACAACACACACAGATACGCAGTATTTT.

The CDR3 DNA reads as TGTGCCAGCAGCCCCTGGAGTAGGACAGATACGCAGTATTTT. The encoded protein is CASSPWSRTDTQYF. This chain connects TRBV5-4 to TRBJ2-3; D unresolved. Germline V gene lookup returns CDR1 SGHNT and CDR2 YYREEE (reference sequence). There are 14 residues in the CDR3. Between the trimmed V and J ends, which lost 4 bases and 3 bases, there was a span of 12 bases.

The chain employs TRBV3-1 (or the pseudogene TRBV3-2) and TRBJ1-3, with unresolved D. From germline, CDR1 is LGHDT and CDR2 YNNKEL (reference sequence). The CDR3 length is 12 residues. With 4 bases removed from V and 4 bases from J, the gap between germline ends came to 5 bases. CDR3 residues: CASSRVGNTIYF. CDR3 DNA: TGTGCCAGCAGCCGAGTAGGAAACACCATATATTTT.

The chain links TRBV11-2 to TRBJ2-3, with D maybe TRBD2 (6 bases). CDR3 size: 19 residues. V was shortened by 2 bases and J by 2 bases, with 23 bases between the two germline ends. Germline V CDR1 and CDR2: SGHAT, FQNNGV. The CDR3 nucleotides read TGTGCCAGCAGCTTACTAGGTACGGGGACTCGCCCTTCCACAGATACGCAGTATTTT. Translating gives CASSLLGTGTRPSTDTQYF.

V usage is TRBV18 and J usage is TRBJ1-1; perhaps TRBD1 as D (6 bases). Germline CDR1 reads KGHSH; CDR2 reads LQKENI. V lost 3 bases, J lost 0 bases, and 8 bases lay in between. CDR3 length: 14 residues. The CDR3 region is CASSPRDMNTEAFF. The CDR3 nucleotides are TGTGCCAGCTCACCCCGGGACATGAACACTGAAGCTTTCTTT.

Concerning this clone: This CDR3 is also generated by other DNA sequences in the sample. The chain carries TRBV7-9 and TRBJ1-1; D is ambiguous. CDR3 length: 11 amino acids. V was shortened by 2 bases and J by 5 bases, with 3 bases between the two germline ends. CDR1 SEHNR and CDR2 FQNEAQ come from the germline V gene (reference sequence). Written as DNA, the CDR3 is TGTGCCAGCAGCTTATTAACTGAAGCTTTCTTT. Its protein is CASSLLTEAFF.

V gene TRBV6-5 combines with J gene TRBJ1-2, with D hard to call. Germline values: CDR1 MNHEY, CDR2 SVGAGI. Trimming took 0 bases from V and 1 from J, leaving 12 bases between them. The CDR3 is 16 residues long. The CDR3 DNA reads as TGTGCCAGCAGTTACTCGGGTACGTCGCTTAACTATGGCTACACCTTC. Protein product: CASSYSGTSLNYGYTF.

The chain recombines TRBV2 with TRBJ1-6; weak D call: TRBD1 (6 bases). Trimming pared 7 bases from V and 6 bases from J, leaving 19 bases between. From germline, CDR1 is SNHLY and CDR2 FYNNEI. The CDR3 runs 16 residues. As DNA, the CDR3 is TGTGCCAGCAAGGATGGGCGGGGCAGGGGTAATTCACCCCTCCACTTT. It specifies CASKDGRGRGNSPLHF.

CDR3 sequence: CASRTDASQETQYF. In DNA form, the CDR3 reads TGTGCCAGCAGGACCGATGCCTCCCAAGAGACCCAGTACTTC. The chain uses TRBV28 and TRBJ2-5, with D unresolved. V gave up 6 bases and J gave up 1 base, with 12 bases separating them. This CDR3 spans 14 amino acids. Germline lookup yields CDR1 MDHEN and CDR2 SYDVKM.

The rearrangement links TRBV29-1 to TRBJ1-1, with TRBD1 as a possible D gene (5 bases). CDR1 SQVTM and CDR2 ANQGSEA come from the germline V gene. The germline V and J ends were trimmed by 3 bases and 9 bases, with 11 bases remaining between them. The CDR3 is made up of 11 amino acids. CDR3 in amino acids: CSVDSGAQAFF. The DNA of the CDR3 is TGCAGCGTTGATAGTGGGGCTCAAGCTTTCTTT.

This chain connects TRBV27 to TRBJ1-1; possibly TRBD1 for D (5 bases). V gave up 6 bases and J gave up 4 bases, with 12 bases separating them. The germline gives CDR1 MNHEY, CDR2 SMNVEV (reference sequence). The CDR3 runs 13 residues. The DNA for the CDR3 is TGTGCCAGCAGACAAGGGAGGGGCACTGAAGCTTTCTTT. Translated: CASRQGRGTEAFF.

The chain recombines TRBV7-3 with TRBJ1-4, with D maybe TRBD1 (6 bases). Germline V gene data show CDR1 as SGHTA and CDR2 as FQGTGA. V lost 6 bases to trimming and J lost 2 bases, with 16 bases between them. The CDR3 covers 16 residues. The CDR3: CASRQTGKRTNEKLFF. DNA of the CDR3: TGTGCCAGCAGACAAACAGGGAAGAGGACTAATGAAAAACTGTTTTTT.

The V and J genes are TRBV7-8 and TRBJ2-7; no clear D. Trimming removed 1 base at V and 5 bases at J, with 6 bases between. The CDR3 is made up of 12 amino acids. Germline V lookup: CDR1 SGHVS, CDR2 FQNEAQ. The CDR3 nucleotides are TGTGCCAGCAGCTTAGGGTTGGACGAGCAGTACTTC. Translation gives CASSLGLDEQYF.

The rearrangement joins TRBV18 to TRBJ2-5, with D maybe TRBD2 (6 bases). Per the germline V gene, CDR1 is KGHSH and CDR2 is LQKENI. With 3 bases removed from V and 4 bases from J, the gap between germline ends came to 12 bases. The CDR3 spans 14 residues. The CDR3 region is CASSPPGGRETQYF. DNA for the CDR3: TGTGCCAGCTCACCTCCTGGAGGGAGAGAGACCCAGTACTTC.

V and J are TRBV11-2 and TRBJ2-7; the D is unclear. CDR1 SGHAT and CDR2 FQNNGV come from the germline V gene. The ends were cut back, 2 bases at V and 0 bases at J, with 5 bases in the middle. This CDR3 region has 13 residues. For the CDR3, the DNA is TGTGCCAGCAGCTTACAGGCCTCCTACGAGCAGTACTTC. Protein: CASSLQASYEQYF.

V usage is TRBV6-5 and J usage is TRBJ1-1, with TRBD1 matching over 8 bases. J was trimmed by 3 bases and V by 7 bases; bases with no gene match: 7. Germline CDR1 and CDR2: MNHEY and SVGAGI. The CDR3 has 14 residues. CDR3 amino acids: CASKTGTGDTEAFF. The CDR3 nucleotides are TGTGCCAGCAAGACCGGGACAGGAGACACTGAAGCTTTCTTT.

The rearrangement links TRBV7-2 to TRBJ1-2; TRBD1 matches 7 bases. Trimming cost V 2 bases and J 3 bases; bases outside gene matches: 9. Per germline, CDR1 SGHTA and CDR2 FQGNSA. The CDR3 has 16 residues. The CDR3 region has the DNA TGTGCCAGCAGCTTAAGTAGTTGGCAGGGGGACTATGGCTACACCTTC. Protein sequence: CASSLSSWQGDYGYTF.

This chain's CDR3 is CASTPWIGDFSNEQFF. As DNA, the CDR3 is TGTGCCAGCACCCCTTGGATCGGGGACTTTAGCAATGAGCAGTTCTTC. The chain has TRBV27 and TRBJ2-1; D perhaps matches TRBD2 (6 bases). Germline CDR1 and CDR2: MNHEY and SMNVEV (reference sequence). V was clipped by 7 bases and J by 6 bases, with 22 bases between them. CDR3 size: 16 residues.

V is TRBV27 and J is TRBJ1-6; D remains ambiguous. Germline V gene data show CDR1 as MNHEY and CDR2 as SMNVEV (reference sequence). Trimming left V 5 bases short and J 7 bases short, with 9 bases between. The CDR3 has 13 residues. In DNA, the CDR3 is TGTGCCAGCAGTCCTATTGGGAATTCACCCCTCCACTTT. Translating it yields CASSPIGNSPLHF.

The chain joins TRBV4-2 to TRBJ2-7, with D uncertain. The CDR3 is 14 residues long. Germline CDR1 and CDR2: LGHNA and YNFKEQ. V was shortened by 1 base and J by 1 base, with 8 bases between the two germline ends. The CDR3 loop reads CASSQGQVSYEQYF. For the CDR3, the DNA is TGTGCCAGCAGCCAAGGGCAGGTTTCCTACGAGCAGTACTTC.